The 8 T cell receptor beta chains reported below all come from one sample, sequenced in a study of cytomegalovirus exposure and HLA in healthy donors. The PCR made use of 60 Vbeta and 13 Jbeta primers. Sequencing was performed with immunoSEQ multiplex PCR; in TCRdb, only in-frame clones are kept and a portion is missing. The sample lists some 160,000 clones, approximately 80% occurring once. Sequencing was carried out using PBMCs. The receptors come from a woman between 25 and 40 years old in good health and CMV-seronegative.

This clone has a single count. The rearrangement links TRBV7-9 to TRBJ2-3, with 12 positions matching TRBD2. Trimming took 5 bases from V and 3 from J; bases not matched to a gene: 3. CDR3 length equals 15 residues. The germline CDR1 and CDR2 sequences are SEHNR and FQNEAQ (reference sequence). The CDR3 spells CASSPTSGGTDTQYF. The DNA of the CDR3 is TGTGCCAGCAGCCCGACTAGCGGGGGAACAGATACGCAGTATTTT.

There are a few counts of this clone. The rearrangement joins TRBV6-5 to TRBJ2-7; TRBD2 agrees at 7 bases. In germline, CDR1 is MNHEY, CDR2 SVGAGI. The junction had 5 bases not matched to a gene; V was cut back by 8 bases and J by 1 base. The CDR3 extends over 13 amino acids. Written as DNA, the CDR3 is TGTGCCAGCGAGGGAGCGGGGTCCTACGAGCAGTACTTC. It encodes CASEGAGSYEQYF.

This sequence joins TRBV7-2 and TRBJ1-2; D is uncertain. Germline lookup yields CDR1 SGHTA and CDR2 FQGNSA. The CDR3 extends over 14 amino acids. V was cut by 7 bases and J by 6 bases, with 18 bases left in between. The DNA of the CDR3 is TGTGCCAGCACGCGGACTCGAGGTAGTGATGGCTACACCTTC. Translation: CASTRTRGSDGYTF.

The gene calls are TRBV5-1 and TRBJ1-1, with 8 positions matching TRBD1. The CDR3 totals 15 residues. Germline assignment: CDR1 SGHRS and CDR2 YFSETQ. V lost 1 base to trimming and J lost 0 bases; unmatched junction nucleotides: 2. CDR3: CASSLRTGLNTEAFF. The CDR3 coding sequence is TGCGCCAGCAGCTTGCGGACAGGGCTGAACACTGAAGCTTTCTTT.

The rearrangement joins TRBV10-3 to TRBJ2-5; the match to TRBD1 covers 8 bases. Germline CDR1 and CDR2: ENHRY and SYGVKD. There are 13 residues in the CDR3. The trim removed 8 bases at V and 1 base at J, leaving 3 bases unmatched. CDR3 in DNA: TGTGCCATCCTGGACAGGGCCCAAGAGACCCAGTACTTC. Protein: CAILDRAQETQYF.

This clone was detected a few times. The DNA of the CDR3 is TGTGCCAGCAGCGTAGGGCAAGGGGGCTATGGCTACACCTTC. It codes for CASSVGQGGYGYTF. J is TRBJ1-2 and V is TRBV9; tentatively, D is TRBD1 (6 bases). Germline V gives CDR1 SGDLS, CDR2 YYNGEE. V lost 0 bases and J lost 4, with 10 bases in between. The CDR3 length is 14 residues.

This chain joins TRBV15 and TRBJ2-2; 7 nucleotides line up with TRBD1. Per the germline V gene, CDR1 is LNHNV and CDR2 is YYDKDF (reference sequence). The CDR3 runs to 16 residues. V trimming: 3 bases; J trimming: 5 bases; junction bases outside the gene matches: 9. CDR3 protein: CATSSERTGGTGELFF. The DNA of the CDR3 is TGTGCCACCAGCAGTGAACGGACAGGTGGGACCGGGGAGCTGTTTTTT.

The chain employs TRBV7-3 and TRBJ1-6, with 7 bases that match TRBD1. Germline values: CDR1 SGHTA, CDR2 FQGTGA. V was clipped by 5 bases and J by 6 bases; unmatched bases: 10. This CDR3 contains 16 residues. The chain's CDR3 is CASSRRGRYGNSPLHF. Here the CDR3 DNA reads TGTGCCAGCAGCCGAAGGGGGCGGTACGGTAATTCACCCCTCCACTTT.